This TCR beta chain was captured by sequencing in a study of blood T cell repertoires in COVID-19 (dated by TCRdb to 2020 to 2022). At the level of the whole study: Samples covering the acute and convalescent phases of COVID-19 were provided by collaborators in the United States, Italy and Spain. The material from the prospective study consisted of cDNA or gDNA derived from T cells, B-cell-depleted T cells, or PBMCs. Deeply sampled blood TCRbeta repertoires from subjects exposed to, actively infected with, or recovered from COVID-19 were included in the dataset. The repertoires were released in a freely available public database meant as a resource for research on the immune response to SARS-CoV-2. Samples were obtained from the ongoing ImmuneRACE study (first 160 participants) and from over 1,000 subjects provided by 6 global collaborators. A de-identified subject ID, COVID-19 status, age in years and sex were almost always included in the sample metadata. Where available, HLA class I and class II types were obtained from metadata supplied by the sample provider rather than from assay-based typing. General findings and caveats noted by the study authors: The quantity of clinical and demographic metadata differed by source and by participant and was supplied without curation.

TCRbeta CDR3 regions were amplified from genomic DNA by means of the immunoSEQ Assay, a bias-controlled multiplex PCR. Per the source publication's procedure: Within the assay, amplification of reference gene primers was used to estimate how many nucleated cells each sample contained. To quantify the absolute abundance of each unique TCRbeta CDR3 rearrangement, sequence reads were collapsed and filtered. For each sample, productive Simpson clonality was calculated by taking the square root of Simpson's diversity index across productive rearrangements. Sourced from immuneACCESS, this table was stored by TCRdb with only in-frame sequences that have V and J called. A share of the clones is absent; for the studies checked, an unresolved V gene accounts for under half, and the remainder has no known explanation. V and J calls and clone size come straight from that table; D and trimming were deduced from the DNA. Counted in this sample were roughly 78,000 clones; approximately 88% of them appeared once. The ten top clones hold approximately 29% of the sample.

Trimming accounts for 5 bases at V and 5 bases at J, while the number of junction bases matched to no gene is 8. Counted from cysteine to phenylalanine, this CDR3 has 16 amino acids. Only the CDR3 part of the read is kept: 48 bases, read in frame from the first base. CDR1 SEHNR and CDR2 FQNEAQ are derived from the germline V gene (reference sequence). The collaborating institutions used their own protocols to collect whole blood in K2EDTA tubes. For TCRbeta analysis, collaborators shipped samples in one of three forms: frozen whole blood, isolated PBMCs, or DNA extracted from either of those sample types. Note on this clone: Its antigen has not been determined. Nothing much larger sits one base from this clone, and base qualities are not available.

Here the chain combines TRBV7-9 and TRBJ2-3, with 12 middle bases fitting TRBD2. This sequence was found in a man aged 50-59 years with acute or convalescent COVID-19. The sequenced sample consisted of peripheral blood. The encoded CDR3 is CASSRGLAGTLDTQYF. The DNA is TGTGCCAGCAGCCGCGGACTAGCGGGGACCTTAGATACGCAGTATTTT.